This T cell receptor (beta chain) appears in the sequencing data of a study of shared clonotypes between healthy human individuals. Background on the study: Each donor contributed plates that comprised three CD4 naive, three CD4 memory, two CD8 naive and one CD8 memory. Findings and caveats of the study: Around 5.4% of naive CD4 clonotypes were common to four donors.

A deep-level run was used for the assay. Sequencing used immunoSEQ multiplex PCR; TCRdb keeps in-frame clones, though not all of them. The sample lists approximately 590,000 clones, around 95% occurring once. Per the germline V gene, CDR1 is SGHVS and CDR2 is FQNEAQ. The V end was cut by 5 bases, the J end by 4 bases, with 11 bases between. CDR3 length: 13 amino acids. Naive CD8 populations comprised CD45RO-negative cells positively selected for CCR7, excluding terminally differentiated effector memory CD45RA+ cells. This clone was counted between two and nine times. Its antigen remains unknown. The receptor was isolated from a woman aged 30 to 39 in good health. Sequencing was performed on naive CD8+ T cells sorted from blood. This rearrangement joins TRBV7-8 to TRBJ2-5; D not certain. The CDR3 DNA reads as TGTGCCAGCAGCCCGAGCAGTTTAGAGACCCAGTACTTC. It translates to CASSPSSLETQYF.